These 20 T cell receptor beta chains were sequenced from one sample in a study of T cells after yellow fever vaccination. MiXCR, run by TCRdb on the 5' RACE reads, gives a single entry per CDR3 protein. This table holds hundreds of thousands of distinct CDR3 sequences, approximately 3.8% found once. Sequenced here: PBMCs, sampled on the day of the yellow fever booster vaccination. These receptor sequences come from a man aged 18-30 years who received the YFV17D yellow fever vaccine.

This clonotype has at least ten counts. The chain joins TRBV25-1 to TRBJ2-1; D unresolved. Germline assignment: CDR1 MGHDK and CDR2 SYGVNS. Trimming stripped 3 bases from V and 0 bases from J, with 9 bases between. The CDR3 contains 15 residues. In nucleotides, the CDR3 is TGTGCCAGCAGTGACGACGGATTCTCCTACAATGAGCAGTTCTTC. As protein: CASSDDGFSYNEQFF.

V usage is TRBV30 and J usage is TRBJ1-5; maybe TRBD1 (5 bases). The CDR3 has 13 amino acids. The V gene lost 1 base and the J gene lost 3 bases, with 7 bases spanning the gap. Germline assignment: CDR1 GTSNPN and CDR2 SVGIG (reference sequence). The CDR3 reads CAWSGTFNQPQHF. CDR3 DNA sequence: TGTGCCTGGAGTGGGACATTCAATCAGCCCCAGCATTTT.

This clonotype was seen ten or more times. V gene TRBV18 combines with J gene TRBJ2-7, with 10 nucleotides matching TRBD2. The V gene's germline CDR1 is KGHSH and CDR2 LQKENI. The J segment lost 1 base and the V segment lost 3 bases, leaving 6 bases of the junction unmatched. The CDR3 is 16 amino acids. The CDR3 DNA sequence: TGTGCCAGCTCACCGCTAGCGGGGGACCTGTCCTACGAGCAGTACTTC. Translating gives CASSPLAGDLSYEQYF.

V is TRBV27 and J is TRBJ1-5; 7 nucleotides line up with TRBD1. CDR3 length equals 13 residues. Per the germline V gene, CDR1 is MNHEY and CDR2 is SMNVEV (reference sequence). V lost 6 bases and J lost 5; bases outside the gene matches: 4. The CDR3, as DNA: TGTGCCAGCAGAAGGACAGGTTATCAGCCCCAGCATTTT. This encodes CASRRTGYQPQHF.

This clonotype has ten or more counts. The chain employs TRBV28 and TRBJ2-2; D possibly corresponds to TRBD1 (6 bases). Deletions cut 1 base from V and 5 bases from J, with 8 bases between. Germline values: CDR1 MDHEN, CDR2 SYDVKM. This CDR3 region has 14 residues. This CDR3 is CASSLSGVTGELFF. Written as DNA, the CDR3 is TGTGCCAGCAGTTTATCAGGGGTTACCGGGGAGCTGTTTTTT.

The table lists this clonotype with many counts. The gene calls are TRBV6-5 and TRBJ2-7; maybe TRBD1 (6 bases). With 2 bases removed from V and 3 bases from J, the gap between germline ends came to 8 bases. The germline gives CDR1 MNHEY, CDR2 SVGAGI. CDR3 length: 13 amino acids. The CDR3 region is CASSYKGVYEQYF. The CDR3 DNA reads as TGTGCCAGCAGTTACAAGGGGGTCTACGAGCAGTACTTC.

This clonotype was seen a few times. The V call is TRBV11-2, the J call TRBJ1-1, with no clear D. Trimming took 1 base from V and 1 from J, leaving 16 bases between them. Per the germline V gene, CDR1 is SGHAT and CDR2 is FQNNGV. The CDR3 sequence is 17 residues long. The CDR3 sequence: CASSLAPAPRENTEAFF. The CDR3 DNA sequence: TGTGCCAGCAGCTTAGCCCCCGCCCCGAGGGAGAACACTGAAGCTTTCTTT.

This clonotype has ten or more counts. The CDR3 loop is CATSDPQGSYNEQFF. The CDR3 DNA reads TGTGCCACCAGTGATCCGCAGGGCTCCTACAATGAGCAGTTCTTC. The J gene is TRBJ2-1, the V gene TRBV24-1, with D tentatively TRBD1 (5 bases). The CDR3 consists of 15 residues. Germline values: CDR1 KGHDR, CDR2 SFDVKD. The V and J ends lost 3 bases and 0 bases respectively, with 8 bases between them.

This clonotype was observed many times. This chain joins TRBV27 and TRBJ1-5; D is perhaps TRBD1 (5 bases). The germline V gene encodes CDR1 MNHEY and CDR2 SMNVEV (reference sequence). The CDR3 totals 14 residues. Trimming pared 4 bases from V and 5 bases from J, leaving 12 bases between. CDR3 loop: CASSSPGSYQPQHF. The DNA of the CDR3 is TGTGCCAGCAGTTCCCCAGGGTCGTATCAGCCCCAGCATTTT.

This chain connects TRBV7-9 to TRBJ1-1; D uncertain. Per the germline V gene, CDR1 is SEHNR and CDR2 is FQNEAQ (reference sequence). Trimming cost V 6 bases and J 7 bases, with 15 bases left between them. The CDR3 totals 13 residues. Here the CDR3 DNA reads TGTGCCAGCAGGGAAGGGTGGGGAAGTGAAGCTTTCTTT. It is translated as CASREGWGSEAFF.

This clonotype was observed a handful of times. The chain combines TRBV6-5 with TRBJ2-5; D gene ambiguous. Germline values: CDR1 MNHEY, CDR2 SVGAGI. V shed 3 bases and J shed 2 bases, with 10 bases lying between them. The CDR3 is made up of 14 amino acids. The CDR3 nucleotides read TGTGCCAGCAGTTATTATTCAGAACAAGAGACCCAGTACTTC. Amino acid sequence: CASSYYSEQETQYF.

This clonotype was counted a few times. V usage is TRBV7-3 and J usage is TRBJ2-3; D not resolved. The V end lost 3 bases, the J end lost 0 bases, and 10 bases lay between the germline ends. The germline CDR1 and CDR2 sequences are SGHTA and FQGTGA. The CDR3 length is 15 residues. The CDR3 sequence: CASSFDSASTDTQYF. Written as DNA, the CDR3 is TGTGCCAGCAGCTTCGATAGTGCTAGCACAGATACGCAGTATTTT.

The rearrangement joins TRBV7-6 to TRBJ2-5, with 7 positions matching TRBD2. The CDR3 runs 14 residues. Germline assignment: CDR1 SGHVS and CDR2 FNYEAQ. J gave up 2 bases and V 5 bases, and 5 bases lay outside the gene matches. The CDR3 protein is CASSPAREQETQYF. The CDR3 DNA sequence: TGTGCCAGCAGCCCTGCGCGGGAGCAAGAGACCCAGTACTTC.

This clonotype was detected only a few times. The rearrangement joins TRBV12-3 or TRBV12-4 to TRBJ1-2, with 9 bases identical to TRBD1. The CDR3 covers 15 residues. Germline trimming cut 5 bases from V and 8 bases from J; bases unmatched to any gene: 12. The CDR3 coding sequence is TGTGCCAGCAGTCCCGAGTGGGGACAGGGCCGAGGCTACACCTTC. Its translation is CASSPEWGQGRGYTF.

The sample holds many counts of this clonotype. The CDR3 region is CASSGGTALGETQYF. CDR3 nucleotide sequence: TGCGCCAGCAGCGGCGGGACAGCCTTAGGGGAGACCCAGTACTTC. The chain recombines TRBV5-1 with TRBJ2-5; possibly TRBD1 for D (7 bases). The CDR3 is 15 residues long. V gave up 4 bases and J gave up 5 bases, with 18 bases separating them. Germline CDR1 and CDR2: SGHRS and YFSETQ.

Ten or more counts support this clonotype. V gene TRBV5-6 combines with J gene TRBJ2-1, with D possibly being TRBD1 (6 bases). Germline V gene sequence: CDR1 SGHDT, CDR2 YYEEEE. Trimming took 4 bases from V and 0 from J, leaving 17 bases between them. The CDR3 is 17 amino acids. The CDR3: CASSGVQGIGSYNEQFF. The CDR3 nucleotides read TGTGCCAGCAGCGGAGTACAGGGTATCGGCTCCTACAATGAGCAGTTCTTC.

This clonotype was picked up a small number of times. The chain uses TRBV12-5 and TRBJ2-2; 9 bases match TRBD1. The CDR3 runs 15 residues. The trim removed 5 bases at V and 4 bases at J, leaving 5 bases unmatched. Germline CDR1 reads LGHNT; CDR2 reads FRNRAP. CDR3 protein: CASGVRDRVTGELFF. CDR3 in DNA: TGTGCTAGTGGTGTCCGGGACAGGGTCACCGGGGAGCTGTTTTTT.

This clonotype was seen only a few times. The chain recombines TRBV20-1 with TRBJ1-1, with D hard to call. The CDR3 extends over 14 amino acids. Deletions cut 5 bases from V and 8 bases from J, with 21 bases between. Germline-derived CDR1 and CDR2 are DFQATT and SNEGSKA (reference sequence). Here the CDR3 DNA reads TGCAGTGCTCGGCATACCGACAACAACTTAGAAGCTTTCTTT. Translated: CSARHTDNNLEAFF.

V usage is TRBV12-3 or TRBV12-4 and J usage is TRBJ1-2, with 8 bases identical to TRBD1. V shed 3 bases, J shed 7 bases, and the junction held 7 bases outside the gene matches. The CDR3 length is 14 residues. DNA of the CDR3: TGTGCCAGCAGTTTCCCCAGGGGGCTCTCTGGCTACACCTTC. Translation gives CASSFPRGLSGYTF.

This clonotype was detected only a few times. This chain connects TRBV12-5 to TRBJ1-1; D possibly corresponds to TRBD1 (6 bases). The ends were cut back, 5 bases at V and 2 bases at J, with 15 bases in the middle. Per the germline V gene, CDR1 is LGHNT and CDR2 is FRNRAP. The CDR3 runs to 15 residues. The CDR3 spells CASGLHRDLNTEAFF. CDR3 DNA: TGTGCTAGTGGTCTCCACAGGGATCTAAACACTGAAGCTTTCTTT.